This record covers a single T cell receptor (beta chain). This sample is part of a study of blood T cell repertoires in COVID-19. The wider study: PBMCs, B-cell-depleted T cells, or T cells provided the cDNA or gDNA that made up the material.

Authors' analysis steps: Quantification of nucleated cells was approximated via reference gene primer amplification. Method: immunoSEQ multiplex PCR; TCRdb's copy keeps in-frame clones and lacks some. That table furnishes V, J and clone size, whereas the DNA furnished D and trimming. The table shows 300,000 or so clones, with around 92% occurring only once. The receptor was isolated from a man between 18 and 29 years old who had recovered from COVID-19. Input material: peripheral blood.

CDR3 in amino acids: CASSESGGALYEQYF. CDR3 in DNA: TGTGCCAGCAGCGAAAGCGGGGGGGCGTTATACGAGCAGTACTTC. The rearrangement uses TRBV7-2 and TRBJ2-7; 10 nucleotides line up with TRBD2. This CDR3 comprises 15 residues. Germline V lookup: CDR1 SGHTA, CDR2 FQGNSA. The V and J ends lost 5 bases and 4 bases, in that order; junction bases with no gene match: 8. Combining the CDR3 with reference TRBV7-2 and TRBJ2-7 gives the whole variable domain GAGVSQSPSNKVTEKGKDVELRCDPISGHTALYWYRQSLGQGLEFLIYFQGNSAPDKSGLPSDRFSAERTGGSVSTLTIQRTQQEDSAVYLCASSESGGALYEQYFGPGTRLTVT.